This T cell receptor (beta chain) came from a study of shared clonotypes between healthy human individuals. Study results and limitations: Even with large depth, rarefaction showed that sorted-subset sequencing was incomplete.

Division of CD4+ cells produced a CD45RA+ naive subset and a CD45RA-negative memory subset. The CDR3 totals 15 residues. V lost 4 bases and J lost 5, with 17 bases in between. Germline CDR1 is MNHEY and CDR2 is SMNVEV (reference sequence). With respect to this clone: Its target is not known.

The assay was immunoSEQ multiplex PCR, and TCRdb's table has in-frame clones only and misses some. The data contain approximately 2,300,000 clones, under 95% of them singletons. Sequenced input: naive CD4+ T cells from PBMCs. Subset meaning: CD45RA+ positively selected. This sequence originates from a man in his late teens or twenties in good health. Some clones in this sample may be carry-over from other donors' samples. This chain uses TRBV27 with TRBJ2-5; D is unresolved. The CDR3 is CASSSLAASWETQYF. The CDR3 region has the DNA TGTGCCAGCAGTTCGTTAGCTGCCTCGTGGGAGACCCAGTACTTC.